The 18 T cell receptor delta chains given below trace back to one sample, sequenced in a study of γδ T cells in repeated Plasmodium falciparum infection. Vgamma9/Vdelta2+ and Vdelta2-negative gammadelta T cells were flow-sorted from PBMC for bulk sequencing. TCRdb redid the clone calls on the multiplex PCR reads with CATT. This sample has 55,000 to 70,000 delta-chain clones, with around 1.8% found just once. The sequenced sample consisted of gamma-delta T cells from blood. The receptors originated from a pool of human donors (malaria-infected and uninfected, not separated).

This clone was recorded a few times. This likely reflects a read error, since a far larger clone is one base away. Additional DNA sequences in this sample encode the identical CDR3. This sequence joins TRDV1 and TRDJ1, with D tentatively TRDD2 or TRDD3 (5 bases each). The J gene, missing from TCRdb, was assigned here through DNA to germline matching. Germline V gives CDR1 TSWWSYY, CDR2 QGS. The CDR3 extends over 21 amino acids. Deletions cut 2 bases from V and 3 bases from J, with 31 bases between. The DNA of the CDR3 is TGTGCTCTTGGGGAATTCCCGTTCCTCCATCTGGGAGATACCATTGCCGATAAACTCATCTTT. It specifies CALGEFPFLHLGDTIADKLIF.

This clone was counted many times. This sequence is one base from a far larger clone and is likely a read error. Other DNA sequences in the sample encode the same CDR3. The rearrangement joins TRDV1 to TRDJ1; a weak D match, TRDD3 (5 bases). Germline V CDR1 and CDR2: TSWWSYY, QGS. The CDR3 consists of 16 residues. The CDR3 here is CALGELIPQKEGKLIF. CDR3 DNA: TGTGCTCTCGGGGAACTTATCCCCCAAAAGGAGGGTAAACTCATCTTT.

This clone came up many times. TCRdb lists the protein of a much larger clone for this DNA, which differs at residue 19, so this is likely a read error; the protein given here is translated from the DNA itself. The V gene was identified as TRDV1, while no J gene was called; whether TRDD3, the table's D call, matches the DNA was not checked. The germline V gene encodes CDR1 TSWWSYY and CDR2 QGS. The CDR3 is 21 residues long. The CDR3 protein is CALGETTGLLWGIRYTDKPIF. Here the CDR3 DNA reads TGTGCTCTTGGGGAAACCACCGGCCTTCTTTGGGGGATAAGGTACACCGATAAACCCATCTTT.

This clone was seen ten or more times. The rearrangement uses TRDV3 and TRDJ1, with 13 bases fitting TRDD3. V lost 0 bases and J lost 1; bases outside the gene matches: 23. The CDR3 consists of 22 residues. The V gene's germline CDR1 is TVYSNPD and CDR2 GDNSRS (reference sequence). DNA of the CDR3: TGTGCCTTTAGTACCATGGCCTTCTACAGTACTGGGGGATACGGAAGCACCGATAAACTCATCTTT. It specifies CAFSTMAFYSTGGYGSTDKLIF.

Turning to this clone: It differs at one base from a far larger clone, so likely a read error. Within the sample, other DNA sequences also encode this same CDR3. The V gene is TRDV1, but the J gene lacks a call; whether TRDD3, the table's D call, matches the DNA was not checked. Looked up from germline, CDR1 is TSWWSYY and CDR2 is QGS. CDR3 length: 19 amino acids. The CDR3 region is CALGELVGIGRKQADKLIF. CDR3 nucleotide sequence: TGTGCTCTTGGGGAACTAGTTGGTATTGGGCGGAAACAAGCCGATAAACTCATCTTC.

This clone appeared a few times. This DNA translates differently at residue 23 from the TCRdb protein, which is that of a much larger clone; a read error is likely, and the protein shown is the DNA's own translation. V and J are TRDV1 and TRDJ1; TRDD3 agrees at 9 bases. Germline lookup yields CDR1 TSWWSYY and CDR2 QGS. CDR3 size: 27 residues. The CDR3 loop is CALGEYIIIPSFCTGGPKGLYTNKLIF. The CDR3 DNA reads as TGTGCTCTTGGGGAATATATAATTATTCCTTCCTTCTGTACTGGGGGACCTAAGGGACTGTACACCAATAAACTCATCTTT.

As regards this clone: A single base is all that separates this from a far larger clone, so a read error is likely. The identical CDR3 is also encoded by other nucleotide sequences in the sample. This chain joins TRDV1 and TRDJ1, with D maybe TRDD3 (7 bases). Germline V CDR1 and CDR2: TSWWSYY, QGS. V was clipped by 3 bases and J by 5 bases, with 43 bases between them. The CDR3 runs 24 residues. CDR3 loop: CALGDPGRLPRSGGYPRHRDKLIF. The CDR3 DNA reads TGTGCTCTTGGGGATCCCGGACGCCTTCCCCGGTCTGGGGGGTACCCTCGACACCGGGATAAACTCATCTTT.

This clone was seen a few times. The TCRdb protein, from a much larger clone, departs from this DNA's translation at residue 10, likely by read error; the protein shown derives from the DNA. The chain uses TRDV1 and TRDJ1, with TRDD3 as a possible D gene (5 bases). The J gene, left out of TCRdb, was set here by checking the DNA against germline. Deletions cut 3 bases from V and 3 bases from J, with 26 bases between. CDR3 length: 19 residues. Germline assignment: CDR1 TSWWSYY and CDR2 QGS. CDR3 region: CALGEPPGVVPQYADKLIF. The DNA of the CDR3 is TGTGCTCTTGGGGAGCCGCCGGGGGTTGTCCCCCAGTACGCCGATAAACTCATCTTT.

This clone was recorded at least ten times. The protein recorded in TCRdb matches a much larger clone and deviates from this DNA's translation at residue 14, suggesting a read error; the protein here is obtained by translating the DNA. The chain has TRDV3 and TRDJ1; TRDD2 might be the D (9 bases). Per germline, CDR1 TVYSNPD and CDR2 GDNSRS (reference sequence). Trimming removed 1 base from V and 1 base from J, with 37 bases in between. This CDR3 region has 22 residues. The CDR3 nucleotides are TGTGCCTTTACCTTATTTAACCTTCCTACAAGGGGGATATGGGTCATCACCGATAAACTCATCTTT. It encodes CAFTLFNLPTRGIWVITDKLIF.

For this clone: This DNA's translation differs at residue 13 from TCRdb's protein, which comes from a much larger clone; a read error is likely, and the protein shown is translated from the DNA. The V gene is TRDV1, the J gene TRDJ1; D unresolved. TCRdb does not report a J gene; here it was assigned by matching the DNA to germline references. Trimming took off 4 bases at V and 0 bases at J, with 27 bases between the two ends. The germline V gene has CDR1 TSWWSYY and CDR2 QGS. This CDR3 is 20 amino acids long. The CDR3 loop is CALGGKRVPPGVTYTDKLIF. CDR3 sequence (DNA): TGTGCTCTTGGGGGCAAACGAGTCCCCCCCGGGGTGACGTACACCGATAAACTCATCTTT.

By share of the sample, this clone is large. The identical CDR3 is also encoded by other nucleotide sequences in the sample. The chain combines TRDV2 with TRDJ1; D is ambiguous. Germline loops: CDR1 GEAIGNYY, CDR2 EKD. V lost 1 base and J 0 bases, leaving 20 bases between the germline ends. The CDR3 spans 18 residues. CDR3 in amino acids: CACDTKYYQPMYTDKLIF. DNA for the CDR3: TGTGCCTGTGACACGAAGTACTACCAGCCGATGTACACCGATAAACTCATCTTT.

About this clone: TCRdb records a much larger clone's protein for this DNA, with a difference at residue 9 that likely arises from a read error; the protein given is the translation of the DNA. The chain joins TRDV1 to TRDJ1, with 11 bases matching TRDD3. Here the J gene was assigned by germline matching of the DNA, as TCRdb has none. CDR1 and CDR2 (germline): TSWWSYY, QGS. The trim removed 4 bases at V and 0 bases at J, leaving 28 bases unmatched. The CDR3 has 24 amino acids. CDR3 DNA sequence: TGTGCTCTTGGGGCCTTTCCTGCGGATGGGGGATACGGGACAAGACCGCGGTACACCGATAAACTCATCTTT. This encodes CALGAFPADGGYGTRPRYTDKLIF.

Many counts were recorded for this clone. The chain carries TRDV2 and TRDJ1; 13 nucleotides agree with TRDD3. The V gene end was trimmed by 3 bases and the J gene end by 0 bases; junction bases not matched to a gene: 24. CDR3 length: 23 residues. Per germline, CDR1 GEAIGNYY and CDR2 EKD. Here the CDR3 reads CACDAATAFPRTGGYGYTDKLIF. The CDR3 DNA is TGTGCCTGTGACGCCGCGACTGCCTTCCCCCGTACTGGGGGATACGGGTACACCGATAAACTCATCTTT.

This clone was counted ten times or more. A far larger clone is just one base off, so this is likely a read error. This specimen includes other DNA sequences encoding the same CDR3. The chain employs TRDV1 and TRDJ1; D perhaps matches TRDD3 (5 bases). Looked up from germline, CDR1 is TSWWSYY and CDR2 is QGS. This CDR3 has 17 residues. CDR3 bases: TGTGCCCTTGGGGTACAGCCTCCCGCCTCGTACACCGATAAACTCATCTTT. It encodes CALGVQPPASYTDKLIF.

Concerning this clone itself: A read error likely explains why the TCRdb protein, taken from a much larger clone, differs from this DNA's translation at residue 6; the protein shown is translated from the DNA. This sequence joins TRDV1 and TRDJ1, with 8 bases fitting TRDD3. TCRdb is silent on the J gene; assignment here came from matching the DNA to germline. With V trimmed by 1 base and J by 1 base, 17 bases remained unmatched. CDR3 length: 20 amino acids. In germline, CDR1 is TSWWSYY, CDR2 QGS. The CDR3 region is CALGEPSRGDTGGGTDKLIF. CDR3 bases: TGTGCTCTTGGGGAACCTTCCCGTGGGGATACAGGGGGGGGCACCGATAAACTCATCTTT.

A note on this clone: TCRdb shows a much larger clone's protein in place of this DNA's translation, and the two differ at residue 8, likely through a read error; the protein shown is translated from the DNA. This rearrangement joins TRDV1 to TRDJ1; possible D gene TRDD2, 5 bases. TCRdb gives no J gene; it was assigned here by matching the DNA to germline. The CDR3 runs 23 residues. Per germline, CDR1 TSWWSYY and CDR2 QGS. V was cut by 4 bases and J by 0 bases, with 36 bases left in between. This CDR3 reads CALGVLSPYPFRRLAFYTDKLIF. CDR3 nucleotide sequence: TGTGCTCTTGGGGTCCTTAGTCCCTACCCTTTTCGCCGTCTGGCCTTTTACACCGATAAACTCATCTTT.

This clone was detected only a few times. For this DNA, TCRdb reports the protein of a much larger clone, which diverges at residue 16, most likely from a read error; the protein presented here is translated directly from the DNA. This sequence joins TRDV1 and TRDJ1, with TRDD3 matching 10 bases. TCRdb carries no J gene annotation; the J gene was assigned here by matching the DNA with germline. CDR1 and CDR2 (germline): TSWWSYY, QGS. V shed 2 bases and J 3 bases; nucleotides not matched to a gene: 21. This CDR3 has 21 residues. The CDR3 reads CALGESLPYWGIPPNSDKLIF. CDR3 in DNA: TGTGCTCTTGGGGAATCCCTCCCTTACTGGGGGATCCCTCCTAACTCCGATAAACTCATCTTT.

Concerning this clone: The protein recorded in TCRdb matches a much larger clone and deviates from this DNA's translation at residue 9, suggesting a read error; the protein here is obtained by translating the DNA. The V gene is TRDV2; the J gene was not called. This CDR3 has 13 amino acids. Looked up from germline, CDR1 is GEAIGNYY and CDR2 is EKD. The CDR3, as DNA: TGTGCCTGTGACACCGGGCTGTCCACGAAGCTCATCTTT. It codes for CACDTGLSTKLIF.